The 16 T cell receptor beta chains reported below all come from one sample, sequenced in a study of T and B cells in COVID-19 patients. TRB was amplified from about 240-490 ng of blood genomic DNA. TRB rearrangements were amplified by multiplex PCR with BIOMED2 TRB-A/B primers. TCRdb re-called the multiplex PCR reads through MiXCR, storing one row per CDR3 protein. There are thousands of distinct CDR3 sequences in the sample; 28% occur only once, and under 35% lies in the top ten. The sequencing sample was made of blood. These receptors were collected from a human donor who had recovered from COVID-19.

This clonotype was found once. This chain connects TRBV19 to TRBJ2-2; 8 nucleotides match TRBD1. Germline lookup yields CDR1 LNHDA and CDR2 SQIVND (reference sequence). The V segment lost 5 bases and the J segment 4 bases; nucleotides outside the gene matches: 6. This CDR3 has 15 amino acids. In nucleotides, the CDR3 is TGTGCCAGTAGTGCCCAGACAGGGGTCACCGGGGAGCTGTTTTTT. Its protein product is CASSAQTGVTGELFF.

The chain links TRBV6-5 to TRBJ2-7, with no clear D. The V end was cut by 10 bases, the J end by 2 bases, with 12 bases between. This CDR3 has 12 residues. Looked up from germline, CDR1 is MNHEY and CDR2 is SVGAGI. The CDR3 sequence is CAISQPPYEQYF. The CDR3 DNA reads as TGTGCCATCAGCCAACCACCCTACGAGCAGTACTTC.

The rearrangement joins TRBV7-6 to TRBJ2-2; TRBD2 agrees at 10 bases. The V gene end was trimmed by 0 bases and the J gene end by 5 bases; junction bases not matched to a gene: 6. The CDR3 length is 17 residues. The germline gives CDR1 SGHVS, CDR2 FNYEAQ. The CDR3 DNA reads as TGTGCCAGCAGCTTAGCGCGGCTAGCGGGGGTTACCGGGGAGCTGTTTTTT. It is translated as CASSLARLAGVTGELFF.

This chain joins TRBV18 and TRBJ2-3, with unresolved D. This CDR3 region has 14 residues. Germline assignment: CDR1 KGHSH and CDR2 LQKENI. V lost 3 bases, J lost 2 bases, and 9 bases lay in between. In DNA, the CDR3 is TGTGCCAGCTCACCGGAACAGATCACAGATACGCAGTATTTT. Encoded protein: CASSPEQITDTQYF. Full variable domain (remainder filled in from reference TRBV18 and TRBJ2-3): NAGVMQNPRHLVRRRGQEARLRCSPMKGHSHVYWYRQLPEEGLKFMVYLQKENIIDESGMPKERFSAEFPKEGPSILRIQQVVRGDSAAYFCASSPEQITDTQYFGPGTRLTVL.

This clonotype was seen only a few times. V is TRBV29-1 and J is TRBJ1-1; 11 positions agree with TRBD1. V dropped 6 bases and J dropped 4; count of bases not matched to a gene: 7. The CDR3 is 14 amino acids. Germline values: CDR1 SQVTM, CDR2 ANQGSEA. The CDR3 DNA is TGCAGCGTGACCCCCGGGACAGGGGGCACTGAAGCTTTCTTT. This codes for CSVTPGTGGTEAFF.

This clonotype was recorded at least ten times. The chain recombines TRBV6-5 with TRBJ1-2, with D hard to call. V was trimmed by 5 bases and J by 1 base, leaving 14 bases between them. The CDR3 has 15 residues. Germline values: CDR1 MNHEY, CDR2 SVGAGI. In DNA form, the CDR3 reads TGTGCCAGCAGTCCTGCGGGATACAATAACTATGGCTACACCTTC. Protein product: CASSPAGYNNYGYTF.

This clonotype showed up many times. The genes are TRBV5-4 and TRBJ2-2; D not resolved. The CDR3 is 16 residues long. Trimming shortened V by 1 base and J by 4 bases, and 14 bases separated the two germline ends. The germline CDR1 and CDR2 sequences are SGHNT and YYREEE (reference sequence). In DNA form, the CDR3 reads TGTGCCAGCAGCTTGAGGATCGTCACGACCACCGGGGAGCTGTTTTTT. Its translation is CASSLRIVTTTGELFF.

By share of the sample, this clonotype is medium-sized. V and J are TRBV12-3 or TRBV12-4 and TRBJ2-3, with 12 bases matching TRBD1. The V segment lost 5 bases and the J segment 4 bases; nucleotides outside the gene matches: 7. The CDR3 has 16 residues. CDR3 loop: CASSPGTGGGSDTQYF. In DNA form, the CDR3 reads TGTGCCAGCAGTCCAGGGACAGGGGGCGGATCAGATACGCAGTATTTT.

This clonotype was observed at least ten times. The chain has TRBV18 and TRBJ1-1; D might be TRBD1 (6 bases). The V gene lost 2 bases and the J gene lost 11 bases, with 12 bases spanning the gap. Per the germline V gene, CDR1 is KGHSH and CDR2 is LQKENI. This CDR3 spans 12 amino acids. CDR3 in DNA: TGTGCCAGCTCACCAAGGGGGGACCTGGCTTTCTTT. Translation: CASSPRGDLAFF.

This rearrangement joins TRBV5-6 to TRBJ1-2; TRBD1 aligns across 7 bases. Germline CDR1 reads SGHDT; CDR2 reads YYEEEE. The CDR3 spans 14 residues. After removal of 2 bases from V and 8 bases from J, the junction contained 9 bases not matched to a gene. The CDR3 region is CASSLQGFYEGYTF. The CDR3 DNA follows: TGTGCCAGCAGCTTACAGGGGTTTTATGAAGGCTACACCTTC. Together with reference TRBV5-6 and TRBJ1-2, the CDR3 gives the full variable domain: DAGVTQSPTHLIKTRGQQVTLRCSPKSGHDTVSWYQQALGQGPQFIFQYYEEEERQRGNFPDRFSGHQFPNYSSELNVNALLLGDSALYLCASSLQGFYEGYTFGSGTRLTVV.

This clonotype ranks as medium-sized. The chain employs TRBV19 and TRBJ2-2; TRBD2 aligns across 9 bases. The CDR3 contains 15 residues. In germline, CDR1 is LNHDA, CDR2 SQIVND (reference sequence). With V trimmed by 4 bases and J by 4 bases, 4 bases remained unmatched. The CDR3 sequence is CASSSGGASTGELFF. As DNA, the CDR3 is TGTGCCAGTAGTAGCGGGGGGGCGAGCACCGGGGAGCTGTTTTTT.

The J gene is TRBJ1-2, the V gene TRBV20-1; possibly TRBD1 for D (6 bases). The CDR3 totals 15 residues. Germline V gene sequence: CDR1 DFQATT, CDR2 SNEGSKA (reference sequence). V lost 3 bases and J 4 bases, leaving 18 bases between the germline ends. In nucleotides, the CDR3 is TGCAGTGCTAGCCTACAGGGAGATGAGGGCTATGGCTACACCTTC. This codes for CSASLQGDEGYGYTF.

Only a few counts were recorded for this clonotype. This rearrangement joins TRBV6-2 or TRBV6-3 to TRBJ2-4; no clear D. The CDR3 extends over 15 amino acids. The germline gives CDR1 MNHEY, CDR2 SVGEGT. V was clipped by 0 bases and J by 7 bases, with 13 bases between them. The chain's CDR3 is CASSYSTGQTNIQYF. The CDR3 DNA reads as TGTGCCAGCAGTTACTCGACCGGGCAGACGAACATTCAGTACTTC.

J is TRBJ2-5 and V is TRBV5-4; 8 bases fit TRBD2. The V gene end was trimmed by 4 bases and the J gene end by 3 bases; junction bases not matched to a gene: 8. CDR3 length: 15 residues. CDR1 SGHNT and CDR2 YYREEE come from the germline V gene (reference sequence). In DNA form, the CDR3 reads TGTGCCAGCAGCGCGGGGGGCTCAACCAAAGAGACCCAGTACTTC. Translation gives CASSAGGSTKETQYF.

This clonotype is medium-sized (0.01 to 0.1%) in the sample. The V and J genes are TRBV11-1 and TRBJ2-7, with unresolved D. The CDR3 extends over 13 amino acids. V was shortened by 5 bases and J by 3 bases, with 11 bases between the two germline ends. Germline V gene sequence: CDR1 SGHAT, CDR2 FQDESV (reference sequence). The CDR3 reads CASSLRSNYEQYF. In nucleotides, the CDR3 is TGTGCCAGCAGCCTGCGATCAAACTACGAGCAGTACTTC.

A few counts support this clonotype. V usage is TRBV5-1 and J usage is TRBJ1-1, with D maybe TRBD1 (6 bases). CDR3 length equals 13 residues. V lost 3 bases to trimming and J lost 1 base, with 7 bases between them. The V gene's germline CDR1 is SGHRS and CDR2 YFSETQ. CDR3 nucleotides: TGCGCCAGCAGCTGGGGACAGAACACTGAAGCTTTCTTT. Its translation is CASSWGQNTEAFF.